Below are 2 T cell receptor beta chains sequenced from a single sample in a study of T-cell reconstitution after alpha-beta-depleted transplantation in children. Unique molecular identifiers were built into the TCRbeta library. TCRdb reprocessed the PCR reads with MiXCR, giving one entry per CDR3 protein. The sample lists about 400,000 distinct CDR3 sequences, about a fifth seen once, with approximately 3.9% in the top ten. The sequenced sample was PBMCs from the stem cell graft donor, obtained from the stem cell graft. The origin of the receptors is a human donor who donated a stem cell graft to a child with acute myeloid leukemia.

This clonotype has more than one count but fewer than ten. The J gene is TRBJ1-2, the V gene TRBV12-3 or TRBV12-4; weak D call: TRBD1 (6 bases). The CDR3 sequence is 12 residues long. Trimming pared 5 bases from V and 8 bases from J, leaving 12 bases between. The CDR3 protein is CASSPHRVGYTF. The CDR3 DNA is TGTGCCAGCAGTCCCCACAGGGTCGGCTACACCTTC.

This clonotype was detected a few times. V gene TRBV12-3 or TRBV12-4 combines with J gene TRBJ2-2; 7 bases are shared with TRBD2. V shed 5 bases and J 2 bases; nucleotides not matched to a gene: 11. The length of the CDR3 is 17 residues. The CDR3 nucleotides are TGTGCCAGCAGTCCCTTGGGGGGGAGTCAAAACACCGGGGAGCTGTTTTTT. Residues: CASSPLGGSQNTGELFF.